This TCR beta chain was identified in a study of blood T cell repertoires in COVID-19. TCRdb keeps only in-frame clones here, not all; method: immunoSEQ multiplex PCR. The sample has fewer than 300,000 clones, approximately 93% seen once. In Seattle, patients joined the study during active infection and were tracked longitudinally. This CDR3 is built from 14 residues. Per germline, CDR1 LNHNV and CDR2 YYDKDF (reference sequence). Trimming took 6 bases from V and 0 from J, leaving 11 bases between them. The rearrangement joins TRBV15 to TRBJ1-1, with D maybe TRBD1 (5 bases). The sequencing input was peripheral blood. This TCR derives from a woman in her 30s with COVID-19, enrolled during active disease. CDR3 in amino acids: CATRVAGVNTEAFF. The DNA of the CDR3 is TGTGCCACCAGGGTCGCGGGGGTGAACACTGAAGCTTTCTTT.